Below are 21 T cell receptor beta chains sequenced from a single sample in a study of human T cells and chemical hapten exposure. A single record per CDR3 protein comes from TCRdb applying MiXCR to the RACE reads. The sample holds 35,000 to 50,000 distinct CDR3 sequences; 12% are singletons and the top ten take 4.5% to 6%. Time point described: pre-sensitization, week 0. As to treatment: therapeutic diphenylcyclopropenone sensitization with weekly scalp DPC. The sample consisted of whole blood, taken in connection with sensitization to the hapten diphenylcyclopropenone (DPC). Every receptor here comes from a woman under 40 with alopecia areata. Some clones in this sample may be carry-over from other donors' samples.

This clonotype was detected only a few times. The V gene is TRBV6-6, the J gene TRBJ1-1, with a possible D match to TRBD1 (5 bases). The V end lost 2 bases, the J end lost 7 bases, and 8 bases lay between the germline ends. This CDR3 comprises 12 residues. Germline values: CDR1 MNHNY, CDR2 SVGAGI (reference sequence). CDR3 nucleotides: TGTGCCAGCAGTTACGGGGCGGGTGAAGCTTTCTTT. Translation gives CASSYGAGEAFF.

This clonotype occurred many times. The chain combines TRBV9 with TRBJ1-6; D is undetermined. Germline V gives CDR1 SGDLS, CDR2 YYNGEE. The CDR3 length is 13 residues. V was cut by 0 bases and J by 14 bases, with 12 bases left in between. CDR3 sequence reads: CASSVGTPGTLHF. DNA for the CDR3: TGTGCCAGCAGCGTAGGGACCCCAGGAACCCTCCACTTT.

This clonotype was seen more than once but under ten times. The chain recombines TRBV4-1 with TRBJ2-1; 8 bases are a match to TRBD2. This CDR3 has 15 amino acids. Germline V gives CDR1 MGHRA, CDR2 YSYEKL. After removal of 0 bases from V and 6 bases from J, the junction contained 4 bases not matched to a gene. This CDR3 is CASSQDQAGVNEQFF. As DNA, the CDR3 is TGCGCCAGCAGCCAAGATCAAGCGGGGGTCAATGAGCAGTTCTTC.

CDR3 bases: TGTGCCAGCAGCCGAGGTAGCAATCAGCCCCAGCATTTT. The encoded protein is CASSRGSNQPQHF. The chain couples TRBV27 to TRBJ1-5; D ambiguous. The CDR3 covers 13 residues. Germline V gives CDR1 MNHEY, CDR2 SMNVEV (reference sequence). Trimming removed 6 bases at V and 0 bases at J, with 6 bases between.

This clonotype was recorded a few times. V is TRBV7-9 and J is TRBJ2-5; no clear D. The CDR3 is 12 residues long. V lost 5 bases and J lost 7, with 11 bases in between. Germline values: CDR1 SEHNR, CDR2 FQNEAQ (reference sequence). In nucleotides, the CDR3 is TGTGCCAGCAGCCGCCGCCCGGCGACCCAGTACTTC. This gives the protein CASSRRPATQYF. The whole variable domain, remainder taken from reference TRBV7-9 and TRBJ2-5, is DTGVSQNPRHKITKRGQNVTFRCDPISEHNRLYWYRQTLGQGPEFLTYFQNEAQLEKSRLLSDRFSAERPKGSFSTLEIQRTEQGDSAMYLCASSRRPATQYFGPGTRLLVL.

J is TRBJ2-3 and V is TRBV6-2 or TRBV6-3; tentatively, D is TRBD2 (5 bases). Trimming pared 2 bases from V and 2 bases from J, leaving 17 bases between. Looked up from germline, CDR1 is MNHEY and CDR2 is SVGEGT. The CDR3 is made up of 17 amino acids. CDR3 in amino acids: CASSYPVGGFITDTQYF. In nucleotides, the CDR3 is TGTGCCAGCAGTTACCCGGTAGGCGGGTTCATCACAGATACGCAGTATTTT.

This clonotype came up many times. The chain is built from TRBV6-2 or TRBV6-3 and TRBJ1-2, with TRBD1 identical over 8 bases. CDR1 and CDR2 (germline): MNHEY, SVGEGT. Trimming removed 5 bases from V and 3 bases from J; junction bases left unmatched: 5. The CDR3 has 14 amino acids. The CDR3 DNA reads as TGTGCCAGCAGTCCCAGGGGGCTTGACTATGGCTACACCTTC. As protein: CASSPRGLDYGYTF.

The genes are TRBV6-1 and TRBJ1-5; no clear D gene. This CDR3 is 14 amino acids long. Per the germline V gene, CDR1 is MNHNS and CDR2 is SASEGT. Deletions cut 8 bases from V and 0 bases from J, with 11 bases between. CDR3 DNA: TGTGCCAGCCTCGCGGAGAATAGCAATCAGCCCCAGCATTTT. It encodes CASLAENSNQPQHF.

This clonotype has ten or more counts. The CDR3 DNA follows: TGCAGTGCTAGAGATCGCGGAGACACCGGGGAGCTGTTTTTT. This sequence encodes CSARDRGDTGELFF. The V and J genes are TRBV20-1 and TRBJ2-2, with D hard to call. Trimming shortened V by 0 bases and J by 3 bases, and 8 bases separated the two germline ends. The CDR3 consists of 14 residues. CDR1 is DFQATT and CDR2 is SNEGSKA in the germline V gene (reference sequence).

V and J are TRBV6-2 or TRBV6-3 and TRBJ2-7, with D perhaps TRBD1 (5 bases). This CDR3 region has 17 residues. Per germline, CDR1 MNHEY and CDR2 SVGEGT. Trimming shortened V by 3 bases and J by 5 bases, and 23 bases separated the two germline ends. The CDR3, as DNA: TGTGCCAGCAGTTATAAGAGACACAGGATTCCGGCCGACGAGCAGTACTTC. This translates into CASSYKRHRIPADEQYF.

This clonotype was observed many times. The rearrangement joins TRBV7-9 to TRBJ1-2; D remains unclear. Germline CDR1 reads SEHNR; CDR2 reads FQNEAQ (reference sequence). The length of the CDR3 is 15 residues. V dropped 1 base and J dropped 2 bases, with 11 bases sitting between them. CDR3 residues: CASSLGSAENYGYTF. Here the CDR3 DNA reads TGTGCCAGCAGCTTAGGATCCGCAGAAAACTATGGCTACACCTTC.

This clonotype was observed at least ten times. The chain recombines TRBV27 with TRBJ2-2, with a tentative D call TRBD1 (5 bases). There are 13 residues in the CDR3. Germline loops: CDR1 MNHEY, CDR2 SMNVEV (reference sequence). CDR3 residues: CAVAGSNTGELFF. The CDR3 DNA reads as TGTGCGGTGGCAGGGTCAAACACCGGGGAGCTGTTTTTT.

The V gene is TRBV15, the J gene TRBJ2-3; a possible D gene is TRBD1 (6 bases). This CDR3 spans 13 amino acids. Looked up from germline, CDR1 is LNHNV and CDR2 is YYDKDF (reference sequence). V lost 4 bases, J lost 3 bases, and 8 bases lay in between. The CDR3 here is CATSTGTTDTQYF. Written as DNA, the CDR3 is TGTGCCACCAGCACCGGGACAACAGATACGCAGTATTTT.

In its sample, this clonotype was seen many times. The chain recombines TRBV7-6 with TRBJ1-4; weak D call: TRBD1 (5 bases). Germline values: CDR1 SGHVS, CDR2 FNYEAQ. V lost 5 bases to trimming and J lost 8 bases, with 9 bases between them. The CDR3 length is 12 residues. The CDR3 nucleotides are TGTGCCAGCAGCCCCGAGGGGGAAAAACTGTTTTTT. Encoded protein: CASSPEGEKLFF. Filled out from reference TRBV7-6 and TRBJ1-4, the complete variable domain reads GAGVSQSPRYKVTKRGQDVALRCDPISGHVSLYWYRQALGQGPEFLTYFNYEAQQDKSGLPNDRFSAERPEGSISTLTIQRTEQRDSAMYRCASSPEGEKLFFGSGTQLSVL.

The chain carries TRBV20-1 and TRBJ2-3; TRBD2 matches 13 bases. V lost 5 bases to trimming and J lost 4 bases; unmatched junction nucleotides: 3. The CDR3 consists of 14 residues. Germline CDR1 reads DFQATT; CDR2 reads SNEGSKA (reference sequence). CDR3 nucleotide sequence: TGCAGTGCTCTCGGGACTAGCGGGGCAGATACGCAGTATTTT. Translating it yields CSALGTSGADTQYF.

This clonotype was recorded at least ten times. For the CDR3, the DNA is TGTGCCAGCAGCTTAAAAGGAGGGGAGGGGACAAAGCAGTTCTTC. Translated, it gives CASSLKGGEGTKQFF. The chain employs TRBV7-3 and TRBJ2-1; a weak D match, TRBD2 (7 bases). This CDR3 has 15 residues. Germline-derived CDR1 and CDR2 are SGHTA and FQGTGA. Trimming removed 1 base from V and 11 bases from J, with 18 bases in between.

This clonotype appeared a few times. The CDR3 DNA reads TGTGCCAGCAGCTTTAACAGGGGTTGGAACACTGAAGCTTTCTTT. Protein product: CASSFNRGWNTEAFF. The chain carries TRBV13 and TRBJ1-1; 7 bases fit TRBD1. Per the germline V gene, CDR1 is PRHDT and CDR2 is FYEKMQ (reference sequence). With V trimmed by 3 bases and J by 1 base, 5 bases remained unmatched. The CDR3 covers 15 residues. Using reference TRBV13 and TRBJ1-1 for the parts outside the CDR3, the full variable domain is AAGVIQSPRHLIKEKRETATLKCYPIPRHDTVYWYQQGPGQDPQFLISFYEKMQSDKGSIPDRFSAQQFSDYHSELNMSSLELGDSALYFCASSFNRGWNTEAFFGQGTRLTVV.

This clonotype was counted between two and nine times. The V gene is TRBV21-1, the J gene TRBJ1-5; TRBD1, the table's D call, was not compared with the DNA. TRBV21-1 is described as a pseudogene. The CDR3 is made up of 18 amino acids. CDR3 residues: CASSNGQKILLSNQPQHF. The CDR3 DNA reads as TGTGCCAGCAGCAATGGACAGAAAATACTACTTAGCAATCAGCCCCAGCATTTT.

This clonotype was seen many times. The chain joins TRBV7-2 to TRBJ1-1; D uncertain. Germline loops: CDR1 SGHTA, CDR2 FQGNSA. V lost 5 bases, J lost 7 bases, and 14 bases lay in between. The CDR3 has 13 amino acids. CDR3 DNA sequence: TGTGCCAGCAGCCCGACGGTTACTCGTGAAGCTTTCTTT. As protein: CASSPTVTREAFF.

The chain is built from TRBV7-9 and TRBJ2-5, with 7 nucleotides matching TRBD2. The CDR3 consists of 15 residues. With 0 bases clipped from V and 4 bases from J, the junction kept 5 bases outside the gene matches. CDR1 is SEHNR, CDR2 FQNEAQ, per germline (reference sequence). CDR3 sequence: CASSLAGLVGETQYF. The CDR3 DNA is TGTGCCAGCAGCTTAGCCGGACTAGTAGGAGAGACCCAGTACTTC.

This sequence joins TRBV10-3 and TRBJ1-1; no clear D. Trimming took off 8 bases at V and 3 bases at J, with 13 bases between the two ends. From germline, CDR1 is ENHRY and CDR2 SYGVKD. There are 13 residues in the CDR3. This CDR3 is CAISSGQYTEAFF. The CDR3 DNA reads as TGTGCCATCTCTTCAGGCCAGTACACTGAAGCTTTCTTT.